This entry lists 32 T cell receptor beta chains sequenced from one sample in a study of T-cell memory formation after mild COVID-19. TCRdb ran MiXCR on the 5' RACE reads and lists one entry per CDR3 protein. The sample has approximately 410,000 distinct CDR3 sequences, around a quarter seen once. Material: PBMCs or a T cell subset sorted from them (not recorded which). These receptors were collected from an adult woman who had mild COVID-19 (a few samples of this study predate the infection). Cell type and time point are not known.

This clonotype has more than one count but fewer than ten. The genes are TRBV7-6 and TRBJ2-5, with D perhaps assigned TRBD1 or TRBD2 (5 bases each). Trimming took 2 bases from V and 2 from J, leaving 15 bases between them. Germline V gene data show CDR1 as SGHVS and CDR2 as FNYEAQ. The CDR3 runs to 16 residues. Written as DNA, the CDR3 is TGTGCCAGCAGCTTATCTCGGGACGGGTGGCAAGAGACCCAGTACTTC. This sequence encodes CASSLSRDGWQETQYF.

The genes are TRBV5-6 and TRBJ2-4; TRBD2 aligns across 7 bases. CDR3 length equals 13 residues. CDR1 and CDR2 from the germline V gene are SGHDT and YYEEEE. Trimming cost V 2 bases and J 6 bases; bases outside gene matches: 2. As DNA, the CDR3 is TGTGCCAGCAGCTTAGGGACTACAAACATTCAGTACTTC. This translates into CASSLGTTNIQYF.

The V call is TRBV4-1, the J call TRBJ1-1, with D maybe TRBD1 (5 bases). Trimming took 4 bases from V and 8 from J, leaving 11 bases between them. The CDR3 loop spans 12 amino acids. Per germline, CDR1 MGHRA and CDR2 YSYEKL. CDR3 sequence (DNA): TGCGCCAGCAGCCCCCCCGACAGCGAAGCTTTCTTT. This gives the protein CASSPPDSEAFF.

This clonotype was seen just once. This sequence joins TRBV20-1 and TRBJ1-5; D is possibly TRBD1 (6 bases). CDR3 length: 14 residues. CDR1 DFQATT and CDR2 SNEGSKA come from the germline V gene (reference sequence). V was trimmed by 5 bases and J by 3 bases, leaving 14 bases between them. CDR3 residues: CSASQGTLNQPQHF. The CDR3 DNA follows: TGCAGTGCTTCCCAGGGGACCCTCAATCAGCCCCAGCATTTT.

This clonotype was seen repeatedly, ten times or more. This sequence joins TRBV12-3 or TRBV12-4 and TRBJ2-5; D not certain. Deletions cut 6 bases from V and 4 bases from J, with 12 bases between. This CDR3 spans 13 amino acids. CDR3 nucleotides: TGTGCCAGCAGCTCGCTAGAACGAGAGACCCAGTACTTC. It codes for CASSSLERETQYF.

The chain joins TRBV6-5 to TRBJ1-3, with D maybe TRBD1 (5 bases). There are 15 residues in the CDR3. Trimming left V 2 bases short and J 2 bases short, with 10 bases between. Germline CDR1 and CDR2: MNHEY and SVGAGI. The CDR3 DNA reads TGTGCCAGCAGTTACGCTCCAGGGACTGGAAACACCATATATTTT. Translation: CASSYAPGTGNTIYF.

The chain carries TRBV5-1 and TRBJ1-1; D might be TRBD1 (5 bases). V was pared by 5 bases and J by 1 base, with 12 bases between. This CDR3 comprises 14 residues. From germline, CDR1 is SGHRS and CDR2 YFSETQ. The CDR3 here is CASSHRTANTEAFF. The DNA for the CDR3 is TGCGCCAGCAGTCACAGGACTGCGAACACTGAAGCTTTCTTT.

This clonotype was seen just once. The V call is TRBV27, the J call TRBJ2-5; D is uncertain. Trimming shortened V by 6 bases and J by 1 base, and 12 bases separated the two germline ends. Per germline, CDR1 MNHEY and CDR2 SMNVEV (reference sequence). The CDR3 has 14 amino acids. DNA for the CDR3: TGTGCCAGCAGCCCGATCGACACCCAAGAGACCCAGTACTTC. Protein product: CASSPIDTQETQYF.

This clonotype was detected a few times. The rearrangement links TRBV24-1 to TRBJ2-7, with 8 nucleotides matching TRBD2. CDR3 length equals 18 residues. With 0 bases clipped from V and 2 bases from J, the junction kept 11 bases outside the gene matches. Germline V gene lookup returns CDR1 KGHDR and CDR2 SFDVKD. CDR3 region: CATSDLSSGERETYEQYF. CDR3 DNA sequence: TGTGCCACCAGTGATTTGTCTAGTGGGGAGCGGGAGACCTACGAGCAGTACTTC.

This clonotype was seen a handful of times. This chain connects TRBV4-3 to TRBJ2-2; unclear D gene. V lost 2 bases and J lost 6, with 10 bases in between. CDR1 is LGHNA and CDR2 is YSLEER in the germline V gene. The CDR3 is 14 residues long. In nucleotides, the CDR3 is TGCGCCAGCAGCCAACATGGCGCAGCCGGGGAGCTGTTTTTT. Translated, it gives CASSQHGAAGELFF.

V and J are TRBV6-6 and TRBJ1-2; the D is unclear. CDR3 length: 12 amino acids. The V gene lost 4 bases and the J gene lost 7 bases, with 10 bases spanning the gap. CDR1 and CDR2 (germline): MNHNY, SVGAGI (reference sequence). The CDR3 DNA follows: TGTGCCAGCAGTTTCGCAGAGGGTGGCTACACCTTC. Protein sequence: CASSFAEGGYTF.

This clonotype appeared many times. The V and J genes are TRBV5-5 and TRBJ2-5, with no clear D. CDR1 SGHKS and CDR2 YYEKEE come from the germline V gene (reference sequence). With 2 bases removed from V and 5 bases from J, the gap between germline ends came to 13 bases. CDR3 size: 14 residues. Here the CDR3 reads CASSFLQKEETQYF. The CDR3 DNA reads as TGTGCCAGCAGCTTTCTGCAGAAGGAGGAGACCCAGTACTTC.

This clonotype has just a few counts. The V gene is TRBV18, the J gene TRBJ2-7; 12 bases map to TRBD2. CDR3 length equals 15 residues. V shed 3 bases and J 6 bases; nucleotides not matched to a gene: 6. Per germline, CDR1 KGHSH and CDR2 LQKENI. The CDR3 DNA sequence: TGTGCCAGCTCACCCAGACTAGCGGGAGTTAGCGAGCAGTACTTC. Protein sequence: CASSPRLAGVSEQYF.

This rearrangement joins TRBV11-2 to TRBJ1-1, with D hard to call. Germline values: CDR1 SGHAT, CDR2 FQNNGV. Trimming cost V 4 bases and J 2 bases, with 14 bases left between them. The CDR3 extends over 15 amino acids. The CDR3 spells CASSSGPTINTEAFF. The CDR3 DNA reads TGTGCCAGCAGCTCCGGGCCGACTATTAACACTGAAGCTTTCTTT. The entire variable domain, with the rest obtained from reference TRBV11-2 and TRBJ1-1, is as follows: EAGVAQSPRYKIIEKRQSVAFWCNPISGHATLYWYQQILGQGPKLLIQFQNNGVVDDSQLPKDRFSAERLKGVDSTLKIQPAKLEDSAVYLCASSSGPTINTEAFFGQGTRLTVV.

This chain connects TRBV7-9 to TRBJ2-7, with D unclear. The V end lost 5 bases, the J end lost 3 bases, and 8 bases lay between the germline ends. The germline V gene encodes CDR1 SEHNR and CDR2 FQNEAQ (reference sequence). CDR3 length equals 12 residues. This CDR3 is CASSTNHYEQYF. As DNA, the CDR3 is TGTGCCAGCAGCACAAACCACTACGAGCAGTACTTC.

The table lists this clonotype with a few counts. The V gene is TRBV7-3, the J gene TRBJ2-3; a possible D gene is TRBD1 (6 bases). Germline V CDR1 and CDR2: SGHTA, FQGTGA. The germline V and J ends were trimmed by 5 bases and 6 bases, with 18 bases remaining between them. The CDR3 covers 15 residues. CDR3 bases: TGTGCCAGCAGCCAGGGGCCGAGCCCCGTGGATACGCAGTATTTT. Its translation is CASSQGPSPVDTQYF.

Only a few counts were recorded for this clonotype. The gene calls are TRBV5-8 and TRBJ1-1, with a weak D call TRBD1 (5 bases). The V and J ends lost 4 bases and 0 bases respectively, with 16 bases between them. The CDR3 extends over 16 amino acids. The germline V gene encodes CDR1 SGHTS and CDR2 YDEGEE. The CDR3 sequence is CASSRSGAEVNTEAFF. CDR3 nucleotide sequence: TGTGCCAGCAGCCGTTCTGGGGCGGAGGTGAACACTGAAGCTTTCTTT. Full variable domain (outside the CDR3, taken from reference TRBV5-8 and TRBJ1-1): EAGVTQSPTHLIKTRGQQATLRCSPISGHTSVYWYQQALGLGLQFLLWYDEGEERNRGNFPPRFSGRQFPNYSSELNVNALELEDSALYLCASSRSGAEVNTEAFFGQGTRLTVV.

The J gene is TRBJ1-1, the V gene TRBV6-2 or TRBV6-3; D is uncertain. Deletions cut 5 bases from V and 6 bases from J, with 16 bases between. This CDR3 is built from 14 residues. Germline CDR1 and CDR2: MNHEY and SVGEGT. In nucleotides, the CDR3 is TGTGCCAGCAGTCCACACGGTGTCACACCTGAAGCTTTCTTT. Protein sequence: CASSPHGVTPEAFF.

This sequence joins TRBV30 and TRBJ1-1; D uncertain. The CDR3 sequence is 13 residues long. V was shortened by 2 bases and J by 5 bases, with 12 bases between the two germline ends. CDR1 is GTSNPN, CDR2 SVGIG, per germline (reference sequence). The CDR3 nucleotides read TGTGCCTGGAGTCGGCGAGGGAGAACTGAAGCTTTCTTT. It encodes CAWSRRGRTEAFF.

This clonotype was recorded a few times. This sequence joins TRBV5-1 and TRBJ1-4, with D tentatively TRBD1 (5 bases). Germline assignment: CDR1 SGHRS and CDR2 YFSETQ. Trimming removed 5 bases from V and 4 bases from J, with 12 bases in between. This CDR3 comprises 14 residues. CDR3 nucleotides: TGCGCCAGCAGAGCTGGGGGGAGTAATGAAAAACTGTTTTTT. Encoded protein: CASRAGGSNEKLFF.

The chain is built from TRBV5-1 and TRBJ2-7; D perhaps matches TRBD1 (6 bases). Trimming pared 7 bases from V and 6 bases from J, leaving 14 bases between. Germline V gene lookup returns CDR1 SGHRS and CDR2 YFSETQ. The CDR3 consists of 12 residues. The CDR3 DNA reads TGCGCCAGCGGATCACAGGGTCTCGAGCAGTACTTC. Its translation: CASGSQGLEQYF.

This clonotype came up a few times. The chain combines TRBV4-2 with TRBJ2-3, with 13 bases identical to TRBD2. V shed 3 bases and J 0 bases; nucleotides not matched to a gene: 3. CDR3 length: 17 residues. The V gene's germline CDR1 is LGHNA and CDR2 YNFKEQ. The DNA of the CDR3 is TGTGCCAGCAGCCAGGGACTAGCGGGGTCTAGCACAGATACGCAGTATTTT. It translates to CASSQGLAGSSTDTQYF.

The V gene is TRBV20-1, the J gene TRBJ1-1; 8 bases fit TRBD1. Germline CDR1 and CDR2: DFQATT and SNEGSKA (reference sequence). The CDR3 runs to 14 residues. In DNA form, the CDR3 reads TGCAGAGCCAGGGGGCCAATGAGGAGCACTGAAGCTTTCTTT. This gives the protein CRARGPMRSTEAFF.

This clonotype has only a few counts. V gene TRBV12-3 or TRBV12-4 combines with J gene TRBJ2-3; D is perhaps TRBD2 (6 bases). This CDR3 has 11 residues. V was pared by 7 bases and J by 10 bases, with 12 bases between. In DNA, the CDR3 is TGTGCCAGCACCCGACTAGGATCGCAGTATTTT. Its protein product is CASTRLGSQYF.

This clonotype has just a few counts. This chain uses TRBV4-1 with TRBJ1-1; D remains ambiguous. From germline, CDR1 is MGHRA and CDR2 YSYEKL. V was trimmed by 1 base and J by 5 bases, leaving 14 bases between them. The CDR3 is made up of 15 amino acids. The CDR3 loop reads CASSQVFPTETEAFF. DNA for the CDR3: TGCGCCAGCAGCCAAGTCTTTCCTACCGAGACTGAAGCTTTCTTT.

This clonotype was detected only a few times. The chain links TRBV15 to TRBJ1-2, with TRBD1 identical over 7 bases. The CDR3 loop spans 15 amino acids. Unmatched junction bases numbered 8, after V lost 1 base and J lost 6 bases. Germline CDR1 reads LNHNV; CDR2 reads YYDKDF (reference sequence). The DNA of the CDR3 is TGTGCCACCAGCAGAGTTCGACAGGGCAGGAATGGCTACACCTTC. Encoded protein: CATSRVRQGRNGYTF.

This clonotype was seen only a few times. The chain combines TRBV3-1 with TRBJ2-5; D not certain. The germline CDR1 and CDR2 sequences are LGHDT and YNNKEL (reference sequence). The V end lost 0 bases, the J end lost 5 bases, and 19 bases lay between the germline ends. The CDR3 loop spans 17 amino acids. The CDR3 coding sequence is TGTGCCAGCAGCCAAGATCGAACAACAACGGCAAAGGAGACCCAGTACTTC. Its translation: CASSQDRTTTAKETQYF.

This clonotype was counted only a few times. This chain uses TRBV15 with TRBJ2-2, with TRBD2 matching over 14 bases. This CDR3 has 16 residues. CDR1 LNHNV and CDR2 YYDKDF come from the germline V gene (reference sequence). Trimming cost V 3 bases and J 6 bases; bases outside gene matches: 3. This CDR3 reads CATSRRLAGGAGELFF. The CDR3, as DNA: TGTGCCACCAGCAGGCGACTAGCGGGAGGGGCCGGGGAGCTGTTTTTT.

The rearrangement joins TRBV2 to TRBJ2-7; 8 bases agree with TRBD2. From germline, CDR1 is SNHLY and CDR2 FYNNEI. With V trimmed by 6 bases and J by 5 bases, 6 bases remained unmatched. This CDR3 is 13 amino acids long. The CDR3 DNA reads as TGTGCCAGCAGGACGGGGGGGCTCGACGAGCAGTACTTC. Its protein product is CASRTGGLDEQYF.

CDR3: CASSSLALYHYEQYF. CDR3 in DNA: TGTGCCAGCAGTTCCCTAGCGTTGTACCACTACGAGCAGTACTTC. The chain employs TRBV11-2 and TRBJ2-7, with D perhaps TRBD2 (6 bases). Germline lookup yields CDR1 SGHAT and CDR2 FQNNGV. Trimming took off 6 bases at V and 3 bases at J, with 18 bases between the two ends. This CDR3 is built from 15 residues.

This clonotype showed up just a few times. The chain carries TRBV3-1 and TRBJ1-1; tentatively, D is TRBD1 (5 bases). Deletions cut 4 bases from V and 3 bases from J, with 15 bases between. CDR3 length: 15 amino acids. CDR1 and CDR2 from the germline V gene are LGHDT and YNNKEL (reference sequence). DNA of the CDR3: TGTGCCAGCAGCCCGCCGGGCGGGGGGTACACTGAAGCTTTCTTT. As protein: CASSPPGGGYTEAFF.

V gene TRBV11-2 combines with J gene TRBJ2-3; tentatively, D is TRBD2 (5 bases). Germline-derived CDR1 and CDR2 are SGHAT and FQNNGV. V was cut by 2 bases and J by 0 bases, with 12 bases left in between. CDR3 length equals 16 residues. CDR3 coding DNA: TGTGCCAGCAGCTTACTACAGACTACGAGCACAGATACGCAGTATTTT. Its protein is CASSLLQTTSTDTQYF.